This entry lists 30 T cell receptor beta chains sequenced from one sample in a study of cytomegalovirus exposure and HLA in healthy donors. Amplification used 60 Vbeta primers and 13 Jbeta primers. Using immunoSEQ multiplex PCR, the repertoire was profiled, and TCRdb retains in-frame clones only, with some absent. Listed are fewer than 150,000 clones; 3.6% falls within the top ten. Sequenced sample: PBMCs. These receptors were obtained from a man between 18 and 29 years old in good health and CMV-seronegative.

The rearrangement links TRBV28 to TRBJ2-1, with 7 positions matching TRBD2. There are 13 residues in the CDR3. Looked up from germline, CDR1 is MDHEN and CDR2 is SYDVKM. V shed 7 bases, J shed 6 bases, and the junction held 6 bases outside the gene matches. This CDR3 is CASTGGIVNEQFF. Written as DNA, the CDR3 is TGTGCCAGCACGGGGGGAATAGTCAATGAGCAGTTCTTC.

The chain couples TRBV5-1 to TRBJ2-7, with D hard to call. V was shortened by 1 base and J by 2 bases, with 7 bases between the two germline ends. CDR1 and CDR2 (germline): SGHRS, YFSETQ. The CDR3 extends over 13 amino acids. The CDR3 here is CASSLSPTYEQYF. The CDR3 nucleotides are TGCGCCAGCAGCTTGAGTCCTACCTACGAGCAGTACTTC. The whole variable domain, filled in from reference TRBV5-1 and TRBJ2-7, reads KAGVTQTPRYLIKTRGQQVTLSCSPISGHRSVSWYQQTPGQGLQFLFEYFSETQRNKGNFPGRFSGRQFSNSRSEMNVSTLELGDSALYLCASSLSPTYEQYFGPGTRLTVT.

J is TRBJ2-7 and V is TRBV5-1; 11 bases align to TRBD1. The germline V gene has CDR1 SGHRS and CDR2 YFSETQ. There are 15 residues in the CDR3. V lost 4 bases, J lost 4 bases, and 7 bases stayed unmatched. The CDR3 spells CASSAGQGAAYEQYF. The CDR3, as DNA: TGCGCCAGCAGCGCTGGACAGGGGGCGGCTTACGAGCAGTACTTC.

This sequence joins TRBV9 and TRBJ2-2; D might be TRBD2 (6 bases). Germline assignment: CDR1 SGDLS and CDR2 YYNGEE. The V end lost 0 bases, the J end lost 7 bases, and 10 bases lay between the germline ends. The CDR3 contains 14 residues. The CDR3 region has the DNA TGTGCCAGCAGCGTAGCGGGGGTGAACGGGGAGCTGTTTTTT. Translation: CASSVAGVNGELFF. Together with reference TRBV9 and TRBJ2-2, the CDR3 gives the full variable domain: DSGVTQTPKHLITATGQRVTLRCSPRSGDLSVYWYQQSLDQGLQFLIQYYNGEERAKGNILERFSAQQFPDLHSELNLSSLELGDSALYFCASSVAGVNGELFFGEGSRLTVL.

The V call is TRBV11-2, the J call TRBJ1-4; TRBD1 might be the D (5 bases). CDR1 is SGHAT and CDR2 is FQNNGV in the germline V gene. Trimming pared 4 bases from V and 4 bases from J, leaving 10 bases between. The CDR3 covers 14 residues. CDR3 residues: CASSSGLINEKLFF. CDR3 in DNA: TGTGCCAGCAGCTCGGGACTGATTAATGAAAAACTGTTTTTT.

The J gene is TRBJ2-7, the V gene TRBV6-6; 8 bases fit TRBD1. This CDR3 contains 14 residues. CDR1 and CDR2 (germline): MNHNY, SVGAGI (reference sequence). J lost 1 base, V lost 5 bases, and 4 bases had no gene match. The CDR3 is CASSQGAPSYEQYF. As DNA, the CDR3 is TGTGCCAGCAGTCAGGGGGCCCCATCCTACGAGCAGTACTTC.

V is TRBV5-1 and J is TRBJ2-5, with D perhaps matching TRBD2 (6 bases). Germline lookup yields CDR1 SGHRS and CDR2 YFSETQ. Trimming removed 4 bases from V and 4 bases from J, with 17 bases in between. The CDR3 has 15 residues. This CDR3 is CASSLGEWEAETQYF. For the CDR3, the DNA is TGCGCCAGCAGCCTGGGTGAGTGGGAGGCAGAGACCCAGTACTTC.

The V and J genes are TRBV7-6 and TRBJ2-1, with TRBD2 identical over 7 bases. The V gene end was trimmed by 0 bases and the J gene end by 3 bases; junction bases not matched to a gene: 2. Per the germline V gene, CDR1 is SGHVS and CDR2 is FNYEAQ. CDR3 size: 15 residues. The CDR3 protein is CASSLAGLVYNEQFF. CDR3 DNA sequence: TGTGCCAGCAGCTTAGCTGGACTAGTCTACAATGAGCAGTTCTTC.

This chain uses TRBV7-6 with TRBJ2-7; 8 bases are shared with TRBD1. The J segment lost 0 bases and the V segment lost 6 bases, leaving 7 bases of the junction unmatched. In germline, CDR1 is SGHVS, CDR2 FNYEAQ. The length of the CDR3 is 15 residues. CDR3 in DNA: TGTGCCAGCAGTCAGACAGGGGCAGTCTCCTACGAGCAGTACTTC. This codes for CASSQTGAVSYEQYF.

This rearrangement joins TRBV7-6 to TRBJ2-5; D is unclear. Germline V gene sequence: CDR1 SGHVS, CDR2 FNYEAQ. With 1 base removed from V and 2 bases from J, the gap between germline ends came to 8 bases. CDR3 size: 14 residues. CDR3: CASSLGRRQETQYF. The CDR3 DNA reads TGTGCCAGCAGCTTAGGGCGGAGACAAGAGACCCAGTACTTC.

This chain joins TRBV5-4 and TRBJ2-6; 9 bases are shared with TRBD2. This CDR3 region has 19 residues. The germline V gene encodes CDR1 SGHNT and CDR2 YYREEE (reference sequence). Unmatched junction bases numbered 16, after V lost 9 bases and J lost 0 bases. The CDR3 loop is CATFGDSGGVLSGANVLTF. The DNA of the CDR3 is TGTGCCACCTTCGGGGATAGCGGGGGTGTCCTCTCTGGGGCCAACGTCCTGACTTTC.

V and J are TRBV28 and TRBJ1-4, with 7 nucleotides matching TRBD1. J was trimmed by 7 bases and V by 6 bases; bases with no gene match: 11. This CDR3 comprises 15 residues. The germline CDR1 and CDR2 sequences are MDHEN and SYDVKM. The CDR3 loop is CASSWTGTVGEKLFF. The CDR3 coding sequence is TGTGCCAGCAGCTGGACGGGGACAGTAGGTGAAAAACTGTTTTTT.

The rearrangement links TRBV4-1 to TRBJ1-1; D remains ambiguous. V lost 4 bases and J 1 base, leaving 7 bases between the germline ends. From germline, CDR1 is MGHRA and CDR2 YSYEKL. The CDR3 has 13 amino acids. CDR3: CASSLRQNTEAFF. The DNA for the CDR3 is TGCGCCAGCAGCCTGCGGCAGAACACTGAAGCTTTCTTT.

V and J are TRBV19 and TRBJ1-3; D gene unclear. The CDR3 sequence is 14 residues long. The V and J ends lost 3 bases and 0 bases respectively, with 6 bases between them. Germline CDR1 LNHDA, CDR2 SQIVND (reference sequence). The CDR3 sequence: CASSIQNSGNTIYF. The CDR3 DNA sequence: TGTGCCAGTAGTATTCAGAACTCTGGAAACACCATATATTTT.

The chain recombines TRBV27 with TRBJ1-1, with TRBD1 matching 11 bases. This CDR3 region has 15 residues. Trimming cost V 2 bases and J 1 base; bases outside gene matches: 0. Germline V gene lookup returns CDR1 MNHEY and CDR2 SMNVEV (reference sequence). The CDR3 reads CASSLGTGGNTEAFF. CDR3 coding DNA: TGTGCCAGCAGTTTAGGGACAGGGGGGAACACTGAAGCTTTCTTT.

The V call is TRBV19, the J call TRBJ2-2, with D maybe TRBD2 (6 bases). This CDR3 is 14 amino acids long. Deletions cut 6 bases from V and 7 bases from J, with 15 bases between. Germline V lookup: CDR1 LNHDA, CDR2 SQIVND (reference sequence). This CDR3 is CASSIEGGLGELFF. The CDR3 DNA is TGTGCCAGTAGCATCGAAGGAGGGCTCGGGGAGCTGTTTTTT.

The chain carries TRBV5-4 and TRBJ1-1; weak D call: TRBD1 (5 bases). CDR3 size: 14 residues. Germline assignment: CDR1 SGHNT and CDR2 YYREEE (reference sequence). The V gene lost 2 bases and the J gene lost 5 bases, with 13 bases spanning the gap. The CDR3 DNA is TGTGCCAGCAGCTTAGAAAGAAGGGGTACTGAAGCTTTCTTT. Its translation: CASSLERRGTEAFF.

This chain connects TRBV19 to TRBJ1-5, with D tentatively TRBD1 (6 bases). Germline V CDR1 and CDR2: LNHDA, SQIVND (reference sequence). The length of the CDR3 is 16 residues. The V gene lost 6 bases and the J gene lost 5 bases, with 20 bases spanning the gap. The CDR3 coding sequence is TGTGCCAGTAGGCCGACCGGGACCGCAGGGGATCAGCCCCAGCATTTT. Amino acid sequence: CASRPTGTAGDQPQHF.

The gene calls are TRBV6-1 and TRBJ2-2; 11 bases align to TRBD2. The CDR3 has 15 residues. Germline V gene lookup returns CDR1 MNHNS and CDR2 SASEGT. The V and J ends lost 6 bases and 4 bases, in that order; junction bases with no gene match: 4. CDR3 in amino acids: CASRLTSGATGELFF. The CDR3 nucleotides read TGTGCCAGCAGACTGACTAGCGGGGCCACCGGGGAGCTGTTTTTT.

To note about this clone: The junction does not match germline at one end; this may be a read error. The chain couples TRBV19 to TRBJ2-3, with TRBD1 matching 10 bases. Germline V gene lookup returns CDR1 LNHDA and CDR2 SQIVND (reference sequence). CDR3 length: 11 amino acids. CDR3 region: CGTGETDTQYF. CDR3 DNA sequence: TGCGGGACAGGGGAGACAGATACGCAGTATTTT.

CDR3 nucleotide sequence: TGTGCCAGCAGCGATGGGACAGCTCGAAATGAGCAGTTCTTC. It specifies CASSDGTARNEQFF. The rearrangement uses TRBV6-5 and TRBJ2-1; 7 positions agree with TRBD1. This CDR3 contains 14 residues. Germline V gives CDR1 MNHEY, CDR2 SVGAGI. The V segment lost 6 bases and the J segment 7 bases; nucleotides outside the gene matches: 9.

V and J are TRBV5-6 and TRBJ1-1, with TRBD1 matching over 8 bases. Germline CDR1 reads SGHDT; CDR2 reads YYEEEE. The CDR3 contains 13 residues. Trimming at V came to 1 base and at J to 7 bases, leaving 3 bases not matched to a gene. This chain's CDR3 is CASSLRQGSEAFF. CDR3 in DNA: TGTGCCAGCAGCTTGCGACAGGGGAGTGAAGCTTTCTTT.

This CDR3 is CATSRDQEFSYTF. The CDR3 DNA is TGTGCCACCAGCAGAGATCAAGAGTTCAGCTACACCTTC. The chain is built from TRBV15 and TRBJ1-2; D is unresolved. CDR1 and CDR2 from the germline V gene are LNHNV and YYDKDF (reference sequence). Trimming removed 0 bases from V and 9 bases from J, with 11 bases in between. The CDR3 extends over 13 amino acids.

This chain joins TRBV5-4 and TRBJ2-2; D is uncertain. The CDR3 has 12 residues. Germline-derived CDR1 and CDR2 are SGHNT and YYREEE (reference sequence). The ends were cut back, 4 bases at V and 5 bases at J, with 6 bases in the middle. The CDR3 sequence is CASSLETGELFF. The CDR3 DNA sequence: TGTGCCAGCAGCCTAGAAACCGGGGAGCTGTTTTTT.

V and J are TRBV4-1 and TRBJ1-4, with D perhaps matching TRBD1 (5 bases). CDR1 and CDR2 from the germline V gene are MGHRA and YSYEKL. Trimming pared 1 base from V and 1 base from J, leaving 13 bases between. The CDR3 loop spans 17 amino acids. Here the CDR3 DNA reads TGCGCCAGCAGCCAAGTTGGGGGGACCAGAACTAATGAAAAACTGTTTTTT. It specifies CASSQVGGTRTNEKLFF.

J is TRBJ2-3 and V is TRBV28; a weak D match, TRBD2 (6 bases). CDR1 MDHEN and CDR2 SYDVKM come from the germline V gene. Trimming cost V 6 bases and J 2 bases, with 15 bases left between them. The CDR3 loop spans 15 amino acids. This chain's CDR3 is CASRGMGGLTDTQYF. The CDR3 region has the DNA TGTGCCAGCAGGGGGATGGGAGGTCTCACAGATACGCAGTATTTT. The entire variable domain, with the rest obtained from reference TRBV28 and TRBJ2-3, is as follows: DVKVTQSSRYLVKRTGEKVFLECVQDMDHENMFWYRQDPGLGLRLIYFSYDVKMKEKGDIPEGYSVSREKKERFSLILESASTNQTSMYLCASRGMGGLTDTQYFGPGTRLTVL.

The gene calls are TRBV28 and TRBJ1-5; D gene uncertain. V lost 3 bases and J lost 2, with 14 bases in between. Germline assignment: CDR1 MDHEN and CDR2 SYDVKM. This CDR3 has 16 residues. CDR3 protein: CASSFQDRLGNQPQHF. The CDR3 coding sequence is TGTGCCAGCAGTTTTCAGGATAGGCTTGGCAATCAGCCCCAGCATTTT.

V usage is TRBV4-1 and J usage is TRBJ2-1, with D hard to call. CDR1 is MGHRA, CDR2 YSYEKL, per germline. V lost 0 bases, J lost 3 bases, and 15 bases lay in between. This CDR3 spans 17 amino acids. The CDR3 coding sequence is TGCGCCAGCAGCCAAGATCCCGCCCTTAGATTCTACAATGAGCAGTTCTTC. As protein: CASSQDPALRFYNEQFF.

The chain recombines TRBV28 with TRBJ2-1; no definite D call. The CDR3 runs to 14 residues. Germline values: CDR1 MDHEN, CDR2 SYDVKM. Trimming cost V 3 bases and J 4 bases, with 10 bases left between them. CDR3 protein: CASSFSTAYNEQFF. CDR3 DNA: TGTGCCAGCAGTTTCTCTACCGCTTACAATGAGCAGTTCTTC.

J is TRBJ2-7 and V is TRBV27, with unresolved D. Germline V gene sequence: CDR1 MNHEY, CDR2 SMNVEV (reference sequence). The CDR3 spans 13 residues. The V and J ends lost 0 bases and 6 bases respectively, with 9 bases between them. The chain's CDR3 is CASSLSAAAEQYF. CDR3 sequence (DNA): TGTGCCAGCAGTTTATCGGCGGCCGCCGAGCAGTACTTC.